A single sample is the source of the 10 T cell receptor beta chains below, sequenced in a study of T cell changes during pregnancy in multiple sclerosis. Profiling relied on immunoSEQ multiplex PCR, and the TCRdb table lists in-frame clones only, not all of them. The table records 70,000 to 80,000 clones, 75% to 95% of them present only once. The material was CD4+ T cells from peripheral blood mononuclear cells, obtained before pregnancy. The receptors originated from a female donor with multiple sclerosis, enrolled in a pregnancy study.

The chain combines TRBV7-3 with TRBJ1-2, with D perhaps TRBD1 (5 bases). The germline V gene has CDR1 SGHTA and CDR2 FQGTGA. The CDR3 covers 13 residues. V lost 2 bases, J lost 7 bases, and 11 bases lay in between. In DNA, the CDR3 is TGTGCCAGCAGCTTAGGGGGGACCAGTGGCTACACCTTC. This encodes CASSLGGTSGYTF.

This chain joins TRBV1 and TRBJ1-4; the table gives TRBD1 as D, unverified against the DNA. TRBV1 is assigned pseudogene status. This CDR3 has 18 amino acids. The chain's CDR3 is CTSSQLGNPGDIDEKLFF. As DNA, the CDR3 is TGCACCAGCAGCCAACTCGGAAACCCAGGGGATATCGATGAAAAACTGTTTTTT.

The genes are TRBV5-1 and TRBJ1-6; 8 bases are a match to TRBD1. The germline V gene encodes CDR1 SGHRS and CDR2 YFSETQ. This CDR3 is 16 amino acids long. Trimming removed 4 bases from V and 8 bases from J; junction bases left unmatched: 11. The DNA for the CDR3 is TGCGCCAGCAGCCCCTACCCAGGGGGCAAGGATTCACCCCTCCACTTT. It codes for CASSPYPGGKDSPLHF.

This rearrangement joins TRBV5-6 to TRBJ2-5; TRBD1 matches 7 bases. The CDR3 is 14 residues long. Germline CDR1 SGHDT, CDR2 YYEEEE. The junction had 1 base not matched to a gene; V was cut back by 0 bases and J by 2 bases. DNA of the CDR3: TGTGCCAGCAGCTTGGGCAGGGGGCAAGAGACCCAGTACTTC. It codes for CASSLGRGQETQYF.

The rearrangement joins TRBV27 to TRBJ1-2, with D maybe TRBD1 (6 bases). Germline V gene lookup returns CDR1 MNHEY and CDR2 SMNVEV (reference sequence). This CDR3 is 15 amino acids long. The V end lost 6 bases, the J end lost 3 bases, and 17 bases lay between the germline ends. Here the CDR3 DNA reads TGTGCCAGCAGAACGATACAGGGAATGGACTATGGCTACACCTTC. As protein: CASRTIQGMDYGYTF.

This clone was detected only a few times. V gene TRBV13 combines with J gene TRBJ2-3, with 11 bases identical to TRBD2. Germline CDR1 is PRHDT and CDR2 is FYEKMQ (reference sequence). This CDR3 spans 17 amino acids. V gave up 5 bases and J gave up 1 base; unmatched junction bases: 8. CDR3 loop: CASSIDELAGGTDTQYF. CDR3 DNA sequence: TGTGCCAGCAGCATCGACGAACTAGCGGGGGGCACAGATACGCAGTATTTT.

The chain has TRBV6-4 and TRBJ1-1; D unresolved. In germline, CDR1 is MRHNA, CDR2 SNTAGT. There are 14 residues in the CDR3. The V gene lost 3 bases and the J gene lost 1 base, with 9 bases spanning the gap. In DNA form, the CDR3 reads TGTGCCAGCAGTGAAACCCCAGGGAACACTGAAGCTTTCTTT. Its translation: CASSETPGNTEAFF.

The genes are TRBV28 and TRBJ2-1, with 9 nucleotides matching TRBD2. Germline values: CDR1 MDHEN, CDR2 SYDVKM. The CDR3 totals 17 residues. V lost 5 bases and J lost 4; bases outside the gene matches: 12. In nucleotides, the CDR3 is TGTGCCAGCAGTACCATAGGTAGCGGGAGAACGTACAATGAGCAGTTCTTC. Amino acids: CASSTIGSGRTYNEQFF.

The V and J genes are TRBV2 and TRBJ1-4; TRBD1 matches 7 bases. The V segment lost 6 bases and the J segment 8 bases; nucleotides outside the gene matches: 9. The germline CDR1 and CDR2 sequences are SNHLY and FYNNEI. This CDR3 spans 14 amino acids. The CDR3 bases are TGTGCCAGCAGCCTAGACAGGGTACGGGAAAAACTGTTTTTT. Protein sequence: CASSLDRVREKLFF.

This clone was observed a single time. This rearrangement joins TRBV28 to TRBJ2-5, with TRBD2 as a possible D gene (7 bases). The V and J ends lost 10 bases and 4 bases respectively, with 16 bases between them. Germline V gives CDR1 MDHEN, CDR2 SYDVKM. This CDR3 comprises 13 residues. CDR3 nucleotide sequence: TGTGCCAACCCGTGGGGAGGGGGAGAGACCCAGTACTTC. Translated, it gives CANPWGGGETQYF.